Reported below is one TCR beta chain. This clonotype was seen repeatedly, ten times or more. What this receptor recognizes is not known. The input lacks base qualities; no much larger clone sits a single base away. Libraries were built with multiplex PCR. Sequencer: Illumina HiSeq 4000. iRepertoire HTBI primers and Arm-PCR amplification of CDR3 regions were used to construct TCR beta libraries. Gel purification was performed on PCR products prior to sequencing. The study's own analysis went as follows. Gene usage analysis of CDR3 amino acid clonotypes relied on the roughly 60 TRBV and 13 to 15 TRBJ segments identified across samples. COPE and FqMerger were used to merge the filtered high-quality paired reads into contigs. BLAST was used to align contigs to the IMGT TRBV, TRBD and TRBJ reference genes, and CDR3 was defined following IMGT. Any clonotype with a frequency above 0.1% was classified as a highly expanded clone. Shannon entropy served as the measure of repertoire diversity, while the Gini coefficient captured V-J evenness. A clonotype was considered public if more than one individual shared it. The public reads were reprocessed in TCRdb via fastp at Q25 and MiXCR, keeping in-frame beta chains. Each CDR3 protein gets just one entry, which takes the most common genes and DNA from the rows behind it. None of the V and J calls come from the authors' own analysis; TCRdb made them. For this sample there are about 240,000 distinct CDR3 sequences; around 21% appear just once. The ten most abundant clones make up about 14% of the sample.

Counted from cysteine to phenylalanine, this CDR3 has 16 amino acids. Of all the DNA, just the CDR3 is kept, 48 bases in frame from base 1. According to the germline V gene, CDR1 reads SGHRS and CDR2 reads YFSETQ. V lost 3 bases and J lost 4 bases; the stretch between them is 16 bases long. These data belong to a study of regulatory T cells in long-lasting Graves disease (dated by TCRdb to about 2021). Turning to the overall study: Newly diagnosed Graves' disease patients had taken antithyroid drugs for less than 3 months. TCR sequencing covered some 13 persistent and 20 newly diagnosed Graves' disease patients, 33 samples in total. The study was conducted in China and was registered as a clinical trial. Persistent Graves' disease patients were compared with newly diagnosed Graves' disease patients by peripheral blood TCR sequencing and RNA sequencing. Study-wide findings and limitations: Sequencing and analysis were restricted to the TCR beta chain. The authors noted that the small sample size was a limitation that may lower accuracy. Persistent patients shared more public clonotypes among themselves (over 2,500) than newly diagnosed patients did (approximately 900). Compared with newly diagnosed patients, persistent Graves' disease patients had lower TCR Shannon entropy and fewer highly expanded clones, which suggests clonal expansion. Peripheral blood alone was examined, since thyroid tissue, which constituted the primary lesion, could not be accessed. TRBV28, TRBJ1-2 and TRBJ2-5 were preferentially used in persistent disease, while TRBV20-1 and TRBJ2-1 were favored in newly diagnosed disease.

The meaning of the sample's time point label: newly diagnosed GD, antithyroid drugs for less than 3 months. For both TCR sequencing and RNA sequencing, RNA was extracted from PBMCs in TRIzol. The diagnosis of Graves' disease was made according to American Thyroid Association guidelines. Recruitment of patients was carried out at an endocrinology department in Xi'an, China. Each patient gave about 9.1 milliliters of peripheral blood, collected in an EDTA anticoagulant tube. PBMCs were isolated by Ficoll Paque Plus density gradient separation without further T cell sorting. An Agilent 2100 Bioanalyzer and agarose gel were used to assess RNA quality, and a NanoDrop 2000 was used to measure RNA concentration.

The sample here was peripheral blood mononuclear cells (PBMCs), taken at new diagnosis, from a patient treated with antithyroid drugs. This TCR derives from a female donor with Graves disease. The chain is encoded by TRBV5-1 joined to TRBJ2-2, with the D segment identity uncertain. The CDR3 region has the sequence CASSWGIGRLTGELFF. Read as DNA, the sequence is TGCGCCAGCAGCTGGGGAATCGGCCGACTCACCGGGGAGCTGTTTTTT. Beyond the CDR3, the reference TRBV5-1 and TRBJ2-2 genes provide the residues; the full variable domain reads: KAGVTQTPRYLIKTRGQQVTLSCSPISGHRSVSWYQQTPGQGLQFLFEYFSETQRNKGNFPGRFSGRQFSNSRSEMNVSTLELGDSALYLCASSWGIGRLTGELFFGEGSRLTVL.